A selection of T cell receptor beta chains follows, all from one sample in a study of tumour-infiltrating T cells in Burkitt lymphoma. Produced via immunoSEQ multiplex PCR; TCRdb's table is partial and in-frame only. The sample lists a few thousand clones; about 25% were seen once. Sequences were obtained from tumor tissue. These receptors all stem from a human donor with diffuse large B-cell lymphoma. Each CDR3 is given with its conserved first and last residue. Each record gives: J gene, V gene, CDR3 protein.

TRBJ2-7	TRBV6-6	CASSEPYEQYF
TRBJ2-7	TRBV28	CASSLMGSREGQYF
TRBJ2-7	TRBV7-7	CASSLAMRDLSYEQYF
TRBJ2-7	TRBV20-1	CSAASGYEQYF
TRBJ1-5	TRBV19	CASSTSADRGLQPQHF
TRBJ2-7	TRBV29-1	CSVDIGQGKYEQYF
TRBJ2-7	TRBV27	CASSLSFAGVRGRYEQYF
TRBJ1-3	TRBV27	CASGSGNTIYF
TRBJ2-5	TRBV6-6	CASTSQETQYF
TRBJ2-7	TRBV4-2	CASSQDGTGGENSYEQYF
TRBJ1-2	TRBV5-1	CASSLTLGTVYGYTF
TRBJ2-7	TRBV5-1	CASSRTATSYEQYF
TRBJ2-1	TRBV6-5	CASSYHDTYNEQFF